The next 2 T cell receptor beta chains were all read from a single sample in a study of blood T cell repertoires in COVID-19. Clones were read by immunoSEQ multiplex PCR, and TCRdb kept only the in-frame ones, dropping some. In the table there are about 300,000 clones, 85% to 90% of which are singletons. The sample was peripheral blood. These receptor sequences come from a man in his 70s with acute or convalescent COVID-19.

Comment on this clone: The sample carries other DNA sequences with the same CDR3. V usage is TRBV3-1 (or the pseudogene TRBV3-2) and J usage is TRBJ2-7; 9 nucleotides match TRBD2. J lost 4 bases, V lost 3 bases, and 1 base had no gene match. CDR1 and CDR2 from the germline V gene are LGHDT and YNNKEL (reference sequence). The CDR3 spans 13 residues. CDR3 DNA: TGTGCCAGCAGCCAGACTAGCGGTTACGAGCAGTACTTC. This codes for CASSQTSGYEQYF.

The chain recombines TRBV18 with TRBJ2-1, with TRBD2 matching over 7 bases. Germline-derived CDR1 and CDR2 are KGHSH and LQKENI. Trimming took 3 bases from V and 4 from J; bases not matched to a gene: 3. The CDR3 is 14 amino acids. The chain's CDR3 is CASSPGLPYNEQFF. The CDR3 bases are TGTGCCAGCTCACCGGGACTACCGTACAATGAGCAGTTCTTC. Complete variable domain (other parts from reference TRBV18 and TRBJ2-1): NAGVMQNPRHLVRRRGQEARLRCSPMKGHSHVYWYRQLPEEGLKFMVYLQKENIIDESGMPKERFSAEFPKEGPSILRIQQVVRGDSAAYFCASSPGLPYNEQFFGPGTRLTVL.